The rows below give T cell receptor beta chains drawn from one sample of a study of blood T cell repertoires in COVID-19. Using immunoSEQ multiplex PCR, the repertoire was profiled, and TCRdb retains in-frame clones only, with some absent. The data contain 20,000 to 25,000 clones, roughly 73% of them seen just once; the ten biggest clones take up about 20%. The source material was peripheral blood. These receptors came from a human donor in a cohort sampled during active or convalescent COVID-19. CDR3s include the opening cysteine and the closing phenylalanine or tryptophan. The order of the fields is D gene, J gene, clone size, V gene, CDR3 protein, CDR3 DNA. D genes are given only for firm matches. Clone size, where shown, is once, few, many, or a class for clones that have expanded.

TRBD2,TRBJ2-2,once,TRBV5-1,CASFSGGADGELFF,TGCGCCAGCTTTAGCGGGGGGGCCGACGGGGAGCTGTTTTTT
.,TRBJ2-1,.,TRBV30,CAWSRDLWFF,TGTGCCTGGAGCCGGGACTTGTGGTTCTTC
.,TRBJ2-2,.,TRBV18,CASTTPAMHEELFF,TGTGCCAGCACTACGCCGGCTATGCACGAGGAGCTGTTTTTT
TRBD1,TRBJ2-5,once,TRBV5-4,CASSAGGLAQETQYF,TGTGCCAGCAGCGCAGGGGGCTTGGCGCAAGAGACCCAGTACTTC
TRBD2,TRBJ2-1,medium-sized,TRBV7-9,CASKRTSLNEQFF,TGTGCCAGCAAAAGGACTAGCCTCAATGAGCAGTTCTTC
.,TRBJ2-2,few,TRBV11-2,CASSSNGIGGELFF,TGTGCCAGCAGCTCCAACGGGATTGGCGGGGAGCTGTTTTTT
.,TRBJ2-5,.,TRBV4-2,CASSPRTSYQETQYF,TGTGCCAGCAGCCCTCGGACATCCTACCAAGAGACCCAGTACTTC
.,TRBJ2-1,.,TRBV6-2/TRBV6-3,CASSRGKTSSYNEQFF,TGTGCCAGCAGCCGTGGAAAGACTAGCTCCTACAATGAGCAGTTCTTC
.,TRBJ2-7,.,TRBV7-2,CASSLDAGLVRGPAYEQYF,TGTGCCAGCAGCTTAGATGCGGGACTGGTACGAGGCCCTGCCTACGAGCAGTACTTC
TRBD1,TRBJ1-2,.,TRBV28,CASSLPDGTVYYGYTF,TGTGCCAGCAGTTTACCCGACGGGACAGTTTACTATGGCTACACCTTC
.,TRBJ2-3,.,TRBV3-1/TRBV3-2,CASSRQSSTDTQYF,TGTGCCAGCAGCCGACAGTCTAGCACAGATACGCAGTATTTT
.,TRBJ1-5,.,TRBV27,CASSSGGRANQPQHF,TGTGCCAGCAGTTCTGGCGGGAGGGCCAATCAGCCCCAGCATTTT
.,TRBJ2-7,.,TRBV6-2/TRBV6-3,CASSYSRDSPRWEYF,TGTGCCAGCAGTTACTCGCGGGACAGCCCTCGATGGGAGTACTTC
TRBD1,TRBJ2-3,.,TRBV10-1,CASSTTGSTDTQYF,TGCGCCAGCAGTACGACAGGGAGCACAGATACGCAGTATTTT
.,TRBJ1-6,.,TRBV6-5,CARYSRGFYNSPLHF,TGTGCCAGATACTCCAGGGGTTTCTATAATTCACCCCTCCACTTT
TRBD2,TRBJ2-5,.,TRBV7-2,CASSSTQLAQETQYF,TGTGCCAGCAGCTCAACACAACTAGCGCAAGAGACCCAGTACTTC
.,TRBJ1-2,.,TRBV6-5,CASSSGRRPRDYTF,TGTGCCAGCAGTTCTGGGAGGAGGCCTAGAGACTACACCTTC
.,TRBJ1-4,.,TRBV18,CASSPRGEKLFF,TGTGCCAGCTCCCCGCGGGGAGAAAAACTGTTTTTT
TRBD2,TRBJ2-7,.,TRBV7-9,CASSLGLAGEVPSYEQYF,TGTGCCAGCAGCTTAGGACTAGCGGGAGAGGTCCCCTCCTACGAGCAGTACTTC
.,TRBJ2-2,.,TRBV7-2,CASSFLISRTATGELFF,TGTGCCAGCAGCTTTCTAATTTCGAGGACAGCCACCGGGGAGCTGTTTTTT
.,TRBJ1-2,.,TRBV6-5,CASADFSLNYGYTF,TGTGCCAGCGCCGATTTCAGTCTTAACTATGGCTACACCTTC
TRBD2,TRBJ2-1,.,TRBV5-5,CASSPTGTSGQEQFF,TGTGCCAGCAGCCCCACCGGGACTAGCGGCCAAGAGCAGTTCTTC
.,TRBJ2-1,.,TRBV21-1,CASSKKVGTDSHNNEQFF,TGTGCCAGCAGCAAAAAAGTCGGAACGGACAGTCACAACAATGAGCAGTTCTTC
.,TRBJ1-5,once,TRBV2,CASSRDTSNQPQHF,TGTGCCAGCAGCCGGGACACGAGCAATCAGCCCCAGCATTTT
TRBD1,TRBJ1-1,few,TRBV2,CASSAAGGNTEAFF,TGTGCCAGCAGTGCGGCAGGGGGCAACACTGAAGCTTTCTTT
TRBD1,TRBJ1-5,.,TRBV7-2,CASSISYFPGQSNQPQHF,TGTGCCAGCAGCATAAGTTATTTTCCGGGACAGAGCAATCAGCCCCAGCATTTT
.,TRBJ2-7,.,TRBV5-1,CASSLARLADTLGEQYF,TGCGCCAGCAGCTTGGCCCGTTTAGCGGACACCTTAGGCGAGCAGTACTTC
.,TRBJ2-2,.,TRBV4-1,CASSFHRATGELFF,TGCGCCAGCAGCTTCCACAGGGCAACCGGGGAGCTGTTTTTT
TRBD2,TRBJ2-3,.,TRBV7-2,CASSLPTSGRDTQYF,TGTGCCAGCAGCCTTCCGACTAGCGGGAGGGATACGCAGTATTTT
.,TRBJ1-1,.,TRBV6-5,CASREPGGTNTEAFF,TGTGCCAGCAGAGAGCCGGGAGGGACGAACACTGAAGCTTTCTTT
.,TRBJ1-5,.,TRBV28,CASPGNQPQHF,TGTGCCAGCCCGGGCAATCAGCCCCAGCATTTT
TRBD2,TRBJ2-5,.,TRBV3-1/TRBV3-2,CASSRSFPRASGGPRETQYF,TGTGCCAGCAGCCGCTCCTTTCCCAGGGCCTCGGGGGGGCCGAGAGAGACCCAGTACTTC
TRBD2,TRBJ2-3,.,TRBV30,CAWRLAGVADTQYF,TGTGCCTGGAGACTAGCGGGAGTCGCAGATACGCAGTATTTT
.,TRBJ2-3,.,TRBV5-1,CASSLQGTVFSSTDTQYF,TGCGCCAGCAGCTTGCAGGGAACAGTCTTCTCTAGCACAGATACGCAGTATTTT
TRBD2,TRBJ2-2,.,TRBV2,CASSPGLGYAGELFF,TGTGCCAGCAGCCCGGGACTAGGGTATGCCGGGGAGCTGTTTTTT
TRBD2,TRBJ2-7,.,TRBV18,CASSPPGLAGEQYF,TGTGCCAGCTCACCCCCGGGACTAGCGGGCGAGCAGTACTTC
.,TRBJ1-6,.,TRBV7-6,CASSLEKFGGTLLHF,TGTGCCAGCAGCTTAGAAAAGTTCGGAGGGACCCTCCTCCACTTT
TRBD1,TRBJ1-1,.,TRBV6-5,CASSYGDRLNTEAFF,TGTGCCAGCAGTTATGGGGACAGGCTGAACACTGAAGCTTTCTTT
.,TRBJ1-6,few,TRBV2,CASSEAPREGSPLHF,TGTGCCAGCAGTGAAGCCCCCAGGGAAGGTTCACCCCTCCACTTT
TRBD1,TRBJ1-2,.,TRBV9,CASSVEGQGWGYTF,TGTGCCAGCAGCGTAGAGGGACAGGGGTGGGGCTACACCTTC
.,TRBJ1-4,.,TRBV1,CTSSHRARGRVGGSPTNEKLFF,TGCACCAGCAGCCACCGAGCCCGGGGCCGTGTAGGAGGGTCCCCGACTAATGAAAAACTGTTTTTT
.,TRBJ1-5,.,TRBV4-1,CASSQDPQGQQPQHF,TGCGCCAGCAGCCAAGACCCCCAGGGGCAACAGCCCCAGCATTTT
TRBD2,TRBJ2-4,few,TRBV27,CASSLSNSGIKNIQYF,TGTGCCAGCAGTTTATCAAATAGCGGGATCAAAAACATTCAGTACTTC
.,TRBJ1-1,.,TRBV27,CASGVGVGAFF,TGTGCCAGCGGGGTCGGGGTGGGGGCTTTCTTT
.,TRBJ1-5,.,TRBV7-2,CASSIRGNQPQHF,TGTGCCAGCAGCATACGAGGGAATCAGCCCCAGCATTTT
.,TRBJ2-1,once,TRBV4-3,CASSQAGLYNEQFF,TGCGCCAGCAGCCAAGCGGGACTCTACAATGAGCAGTTCTTC
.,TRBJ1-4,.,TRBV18,CASSSDGLNEKLFF,TGTGCCAGCTCTTCGGACGGACTCAATGAAAAACTGTTTTTT
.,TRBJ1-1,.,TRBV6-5,CASRVEAVGLAFF,TGTGCCAGCAGAGTTGAGGCAGTAGGATTAGCTTTCTTT
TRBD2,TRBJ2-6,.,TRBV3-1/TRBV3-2,CASSTSGRASGANVLTF,TGTGCCAGCTCTACCAGCGGGAGGGCCTCAGGGGCCAACGTCCTGACTTTC
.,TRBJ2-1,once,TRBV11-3,CASRAGSLDEQFF,TGTGCCAGCCGTGCGGGGAGTTTAGATGAGCAGTTCTTC
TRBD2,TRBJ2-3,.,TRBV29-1,CSVRTSGSRIDTQYF,TGCAGCGTTCGGACTAGCGGGAGTCGTATAGATACGCAGTATTTT
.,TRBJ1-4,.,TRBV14,CASSREVATNEKLFF,TGTGCCAGCAGCCGGGAGGTGGCAACTAATGAAAAACTGTTTTTT
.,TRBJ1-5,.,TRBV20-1,CSASTGMYQPQHF,TGCAGTGCTAGTACCGGGATGTATCAGCCCCAGCATTTT
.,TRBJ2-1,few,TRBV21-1,CASTSGRRTSKYNEQFF,TGTGCCAGCACCTCAGGTCGAAGGACTAGTAAGTACAATGAGCAGTTCTTC